A selection of T cell receptor beta chains follows, all from one sample in a study of CD8+CD57+ T cells in acquired aplastic anemia. MiXCR was run by TCRdb on the reads, yielding one entry per CDR3 protein. The sample carries some 150,000 distinct CDR3 sequences, just over 50% recorded once. The sample was sorted CD4+, CD8+, or CD8+CD57+ T cells (not recorded which) from PBMCs. All receptors come from a human donor with aplastic anemia. Each CDR3 is given with its conserved first and last residue. The D gene is left open where the match is weak. A clone size is listed for some rows: how often the clone was seen (once, few, many), or a class if it is expanded.

CDR3 protein: CSARGDRAWYEQYF
CDR3 DNA: TGCAGTGCTAGGGGGGACAGGGCATGGTACGAGCAGTACTTC
J gene: TRBJ2-7
V gene: TRBV20-1
clone size: many
D gene: TRBD1

CDR3 protein: CASSPPTGGWETQYF
CDR3 DNA: TGTGCCAGCAGCCCTCCGACAGGGGGCTGGGAGACCCAGTACTTC
J gene: TRBJ2-5
V gene: TRBV7-9
clone size: .
D gene: TRBD1

CDR3 protein: CSAYTTYSQWGYTF
CDR3 DNA: TGCAGTGCTTATACGACTTACTCCCAGTGGGGCTACACCTTC
J gene: TRBJ1-2
V gene: TRBV20-1
clone size: .
D gene: .

CDR3 protein: CATSEGGNQPQHF
CDR3 DNA: TGTGCCACCAGTGAGGGGGGGAATCAGCCCCAGCATTTT
J gene: TRBJ1-5
V gene: TRBV24-1
clone size: .
D gene: .

CDR3 protein: CASRARNYGYTF
CDR3 DNA: TGTGCCAGCAGGGCTCGTAACTATGGCTACACCTTC
J gene: TRBJ1-2
V gene: TRBV6-1
clone size: many
D gene: .

CDR3 protein: CASSETPGPRGPNTEAFF
CDR3 DNA: TGTGCCAGCAGCGAAACCCCGGGACCGAGGGGTCCGAACACTGAAGCTTTCTTT
J gene: TRBJ1-1
V gene: TRBV6-1
clone size: .
D gene: .

CDR3 protein: CASSFRGIQETQYF
CDR3 DNA: TGTGCCAGCAGCTTTCGGGGGATCCAAGAGACCCAGTACTTC
J gene: TRBJ2-5
V gene: TRBV7-9
clone size: .
D gene: .

CDR3 protein: CASSYLTGLGYTF
CDR3 DNA: TGTGCCAGCAGTTACCTCACGGGTCTAGGCTACACCTTC
J gene: TRBJ1-2
V gene: TRBV6-5
clone size: .
D gene: .

CDR3 protein: CASSLGGLAGAADTQYF
CDR3 DNA: TGTGCCAGCAGCTTAGGAGGACTAGCGGGGGCGGCGGATACGCAGTATTTT
J gene: TRBJ2-3
V gene: TRBV11-2
clone size: many
D gene: TRBD2

CDR3 protein: CASHRGAFTEAFF
CDR3 DNA: TGTGCCAGCCACAGGGGAGCGTTTACTGAAGCTTTCTTT
J gene: TRBJ1-1
V gene: TRBV7-9
clone size: .
D gene: TRBD1

CDR3 protein: CASSQAPGVIYEQYF
CDR3 DNA: TGCGCCAGCAGCCAAGCCCCAGGGGTTATCTACGAGCAGTACTTC
J gene: TRBJ2-7
V gene: TRBV4-1
clone size: .
D gene: .

CDR3 protein: CSARDRGPRANSPLHF
CDR3 DNA: TGCAGTGCTCGGGACAGGGGGCCAAGGGCGAATTCACCCCTCCACTTT
J gene: TRBJ1-6
V gene: TRBV20-1
clone size: .
D gene: TRBD1

CDR3 protein: CASSGQGEGQPQHF
CDR3 DNA: TGTGCCAGCTCGGGACAGGGCGAGGGTCAGCCCCAGCATTTT
J gene: TRBJ1-5
V gene: TRBV25-1
clone size: .
D gene: TRBD1

CDR3 protein: CSAGPGETQYF
CDR3 DNA: TGCAGTGCTGGACCTGGGGAGACCCAGTACTTC
J gene: TRBJ2-5
V gene: TRBV20-1
clone size: few
D gene: .

CDR3 protein: CATSRDGGTRGQGVDGYTF
CDR3 DNA: TGTGCCACCAGCAGAGATGGAGGTACCCGAGGACAGGGGGTCGATGGCTACACCTTC
J gene: TRBJ1-2
V gene: TRBV15
clone size: .
D gene: TRBD1

CDR3 protein: CSSNRAMNTEAFF
CDR3 DNA: TGCAGCAGCAACAGGGCGATGAACACTGAAGCTTTCTTT
J gene: TRBJ1-1
V gene: TRBV29-1
clone size: .
D gene: .

CDR3 protein: CASSVNDRLYTDTQYF
CDR3 DNA: TGCGCCAGCAGTGTCAACGACAGGCTCTACACAGATACGCAGTATTTT
J gene: TRBJ2-3
V gene: TRBV10-1
clone size: .
D gene: .

CDR3 protein: CASSLEREYEQYF
CDR3 DNA: TGTGCCAGCAGCTTAGAACGTGAGTACGAGCAGTACTTC
J gene: TRBJ2-7
V gene: TRBV7-8
clone size: .
D gene: .

CDR3 protein: CASSTGIGADTQYF
CDR3 DNA: TGTGCCAGCAGTACAGGGATCGGGGCAGATACGCAGTATTTT
J gene: TRBJ2-3
V gene: TRBV6-1
clone size: many
D gene: .

CDR3 protein: CATSEPDRGGQFF
CDR3 DNA: TGTGCCACCAGTGAACCCGACAGGGGCGGGCAGTTCTTC
J gene: TRBJ2-1
V gene: TRBV24-1
clone size: .
D gene: TRBD1

CDR3 protein: CASSPGTSGGAVAETQYF
CDR3 DNA: TGCGCCAGCAGCCCAGGGACTAGCGGGGGGGCGGTGGCAGAGACCCAGTACTTC
J gene: TRBJ2-5
V gene: TRBV5-1
clone size: .
D gene: TRBD2

CDR3 protein: CATSRDRGQYNEQFF
CDR3 DNA: TGTGCCACCAGCAGAGATCGAGGACAGTACAATGAGCAGTTCTTC
J gene: TRBJ2-1
V gene: TRBV15
clone size: .
D gene: .

CDR3 protein: CSVVSGRGYEQYF
CDR3 DNA: TGCAGCGTCGTTAGCGGGAGGGGGTACGAGCAGTACTTC
J gene: TRBJ2-7
V gene: TRBV29-1
clone size: once
D gene: TRBD2

CDR3 protein: CASSIQGLDVPQHF
CDR3 DNA: TGTGCCAGCAGCATACAGGGGCTCGATGTGCCCCAGCATTTT
J gene: TRBJ1-5
V gene: TRBV7-9
clone size: .
D gene: TRBD1

CDR3 protein: CATSRDLPAGGFTDTQYF
CDR3 DNA: TGTGCCACCAGCAGAGATCTCCCAGCGGGGGGGTTCACAGATACGCAGTATTTT
J gene: TRBJ2-3
V gene: TRBV15
clone size: .
D gene: TRBD2

CDR3 protein: CASSLTGPENEQYF
CDR3 DNA: TGTGCCAGCAGCCTGACGGGCCCCGAGAACGAGCAGTACTTC
J gene: TRBJ2-7
V gene: TRBV7-8
clone size: .
D gene: .

CDR3 protein: CASSPMQRQGPEIGYGYTF
CDR3 DNA: TGTGCCAGCAGCCCCATGCAAAGACAGGGTCCCGAAATAGGGTATGGCTACACCTTC
J gene: TRBJ1-2
V gene: TRBV11-2
clone size: many
D gene: TRBD1

CDR3 protein: CASSPTGGAGNEQFF
CDR3 DNA: TGTGCCAGCAGCCCGACCGGGGGGGCAGGCAATGAGCAGTTCTTC
J gene: TRBJ2-1
V gene: TRBV11-1
clone size: many
D gene: TRBD2

CDR3 protein: CASGTPENDEAFF
CDR3 DNA: TGTGCCAGCGGGACTCCCGAAAATGATGAAGCTTTCTTT
J gene: TRBJ1-1
V gene: TRBV2
clone size: .
D gene: .

CDR3 protein: CASSDSTGTGYQETQYF
CDR3 DNA: TGTGCCAGCAGCGACTCAACCGGGACAGGGTACCAAGAGACCCAGTACTTC
J gene: TRBJ2-5
V gene: TRBV9
clone size: many
D gene: TRBD1

CDR3 protein: CASSQDRVGNSCTDTQYF
CDR3 DNA: TGTGCCAGCAGCCAAGATAGGGTGGGGAACTCCTGCACAGATACGCAGTATTTT
J gene: TRBJ2-3
V gene: TRBV3-1
clone size: few
D gene: .

CDR3 protein: CASRPSGTANLLTF
CDR3 DNA: TGTGCCAGCAGGCCCTCCGGGACCGCCAACCTCCTGACTTTC
J gene: TRBJ2-6
V gene: TRBV12-3/TRBV12-4
clone size: .
D gene: .

CDR3 protein: CASSSPPGQGAEGYTF
CDR3 DNA: TGTGCCAGCAGCAGCCCGCCGGGACAGGGGGCGGAGGGCTACACCTTC
J gene: TRBJ1-2
V gene: TRBV5-4
clone size: many
D gene: TRBD1

CDR3 protein: CASSLGIKETQYF
CDR3 DNA: TGTGCCAGCAGCTTAGGGATTAAAGAGACCCAGTACTTC
J gene: TRBJ2-5
V gene: TRBV7-9
clone size: .
D gene: .

CDR3 protein: CATSDYRGVGANVLTF
CDR3 DNA: TGTGCCACCAGTGATTATCGGGGAGTTGGGGCCAACGTCCTGACTTTC
J gene: TRBJ2-6
V gene: TRBV24-1
clone size: few
D gene: .

CDR3 protein: CASSESHYNEQFF
CDR3 DNA: TGTGCCAGTTCGGAGAGCCACTACAATGAGCAGTTCTTC
J gene: TRBJ2-1
V gene: TRBV7-2
clone size: .
D gene: .

CDR3 protein: CASSSRPGTRQETQYF
CDR3 DNA: TGTGCCAGCAGCTCCCGCCCAGGGACAAGACAAGAGACCCAGTACTTC
J gene: TRBJ2-5
V gene: TRBV7-2
clone size: many
D gene: .

CDR3 protein: CASSGSAGNSPLHF
CDR3 DNA: TGTGCCAGCTCGGGGTCGGCAGGGAATTCACCCCTCCACTTT
J gene: TRBJ1-6
V gene: TRBV15
clone size: .
D gene: .

CDR3 protein: CASRISGGSTDTQYF
CDR3 DNA: TGTGCCAGTAGAATAAGCGGGGGGAGCACAGATACGCAGTATTTT
J gene: TRBJ2-3
V gene: TRBV19
clone size: many
D gene: TRBD2

CDR3 protein: CSARAERGVAGAETQYF
CDR3 DNA: TGCAGTGCTAGAGCAGAGCGTGGGGTAGCGGGGGCGGAGACCCAGTACTTC
J gene: TRBJ2-5
V gene: TRBV20-1
clone size: .
D gene: TRBD2

CDR3 protein: CVSSPLGTGKLETQYF
CDR3 DNA: TGCGTCAGCAGCCCCCTAGGGACAGGGAAGTTAGAGACCCAGTACTTC
J gene: TRBJ2-5
V gene: TRBV4-1
clone size: .
D gene: TRBD1

CDR3 protein: CASRQQGGVETQYF
CDR3 DNA: TGTGCCAGTAGGCAACAGGGTGGTGTGGAGACCCAGTACTTC
J gene: TRBJ2-5
V gene: TRBV19
clone size: .
D gene: .

CDR3 protein: CASSRLGPEAFF
CDR3 DNA: TGTGCCAGCAGCCGCCTTGGCCCTGAAGCTTTCTTT
J gene: TRBJ1-1
V gene: TRBV5-6
clone size: .
D gene: .

CDR3 protein: CATSDGAGQPQHF
CDR3 DNA: TGTGCCACCAGTGACGGGGCGGGTCAGCCCCAGCATTTT
J gene: TRBJ1-5
V gene: TRBV24-1
clone size: .
D gene: .

CDR3 protein: CASSLGCGQGYEQYF
CDR3 DNA: TGTGCCAGCAGCTTAGGCTGCGGACAGGGCTACGAGCAGTACTTC
J gene: TRBJ2-7
V gene: TRBV2
clone size: .
D gene: TRBD1

CDR3 protein: CASSYSESYGYTF
CDR3 DNA: TGTGCCAGCAGTTACTCGGAAAGCTATGGCTACACCTTC
J gene: TRBJ1-2
V gene: TRBV6-5
clone size: .
D gene: .

CDR3 protein: CASSASPGAYEQYF
CDR3 DNA: TGTGCCAGCAGCGCCAGTCCGGGAGCCTACGAGCAGTACTTC
J gene: TRBJ2-7
V gene: TRBV2
clone size: .
D gene: .

CDR3 protein: CATSDLAVTGELFF
CDR3 DNA: TGTGCCACCAGTGATTTGGCGGTAACCGGGGAGCTGTTTTTT
J gene: TRBJ2-2
V gene: TRBV24-1
clone size: .
D gene: .